These 29 T cell receptor beta chains came from one sample sequenced in a study of cytomegalovirus exposure and HLA in healthy donors. PCR involved 60 Vbeta and 13 Jbeta primers. The assay was immunoSEQ multiplex PCR, and TCRdb's table has in-frame clones only and misses some. The sample includes roughly 120,000 clones, roughly 76% seen only once; the top ten take less than 9.5%. The specimen sequenced was PBMCs. The receptors originated from a woman aged 45-59 years in good health and CMV-seropositive.

V usage is TRBV28 and J usage is TRBJ1-3; 11 bases align to TRBD1. The V gene end was trimmed by 8 bases and the J gene end by 2 bases; junction bases not matched to a gene: 5. There are 15 residues in the CDR3. Germline CDR1 is MDHEN and CDR2 is SYDVKM. Here the CDR3 DNA reads TGTGCCAGCGGGACAGGGGGTTTGACTGGAAACACCATATATTTT. Its translation is CASGTGGLTGNTIYF.

The chain links TRBV7-3 to TRBJ2-5; 12 bases fit TRBD2. The CDR3 length is 16 residues. Looked up from germline, CDR1 is SGHTA and CDR2 is FQGTGA. The ends lost 5 bases at V and 5 bases at J; junction bases unmatched: 9. The CDR3 nucleotides are TGTGCCAGCAGCCCCGGCCTAGCGGGAGGGCGGGAGACCCAGTACTTC. Protein product: CASSPGLAGGRETQYF.

This rearrangement joins TRBV2 to TRBJ2-5; D remains ambiguous. This CDR3 has 14 residues. V lost 4 bases and J 5 bases, leaving 14 bases between the germline ends. CDR1 and CDR2 (germline): SNHLY, FYNNEI. The CDR3 DNA reads as TGTGCCAGCAGTGTATTACTAATGGATGAGACCCAGTACTTC. Protein: CASSVLLMDETQYF.

V usage is TRBV6-1 and J usage is TRBJ1-1; TRBD1 matches at 7 bases. This CDR3 region has 15 residues. Germline CDR1 and CDR2: MNHNS and SASEGT. J lost 5 bases, V lost 5 bases, and 11 bases had no gene match. The CDR3 nucleotides read TGTGCCAGCAGTTCAACGTCAGGGGGAAGTACTGAAGCTTTCTTT. Encoded protein: CASSSTSGGSTEAFF.

The chain recombines TRBV15 with TRBJ2-1; 8 bases fit TRBD1. After removal of 1 base from V and 5 bases from J, the junction contained 7 bases not matched to a gene. The CDR3 covers 16 residues. Germline CDR1 is LNHNV and CDR2 is YYDKDF (reference sequence). DNA of the CDR3: TGTGCCACCAGCAGAGGAGACTCGACAGGGGACAATGAGCAGTTCTTC. As protein: CATSRGDSTGDNEQFF.

This clone showed up just once. The CDR3 nucleotides are TGTGCCAGTAGTATAGACGGGGTTCCAGAGACCCAGTACTTC. As protein: CASSIDGVPETQYF. The gene calls are TRBV19 and TRBJ2-5, with D perhaps matching TRBD2 (5 bases). Looked up from germline, CDR1 is LNHDA and CDR2 is SQIVND (reference sequence). CDR3 length: 14 residues. V lost 0 bases to trimming and J lost 4 bases, with 9 bases between them.

The rearrangement joins TRBV7-6 to TRBJ1-4; the D is unclear. Per germline, CDR1 SGHVS and CDR2 FNYEAQ. Trimming took 5 bases from V and 3 from J, leaving 13 bases between them. The CDR3 spans 15 residues. CDR3: CASSPQVRANEKLFF. CDR3 sequence (DNA): TGTGCCAGCAGCCCCCAGGTGCGGGCTAATGAAAAACTGTTTTTT.

The chain uses TRBV28 and TRBJ1-1, with a possible D match to TRBD1 (5 bases). The V and J ends lost 4 bases and 7 bases respectively, with 19 bases between them. The CDR3 totals 15 residues. Germline V lookup: CDR1 MDHEN, CDR2 SYDVKM. The CDR3 protein is CASSSFSDKQDEAFF. The DNA for the CDR3 is TGTGCCAGCAGTTCCTTTTCTGATAAACAGGATGAAGCTTTCTTT.

This chain links TRBV7-9 with TRBJ2-5, with D perhaps TRBD2 (5 bases). There are 14 residues in the CDR3. The V gene lost 1 base and the J gene lost 3 bases, with 9 bases spanning the gap. Germline V gene lookup returns CDR1 SEHNR and CDR2 FQNEAQ (reference sequence). CDR3 protein: CASSLVRAEETQYF. The CDR3 nucleotides read TGTGCCAGCAGCTTAGTTCGAGCGGAAGAGACCCAGTACTTC.

CDR3 in DNA: TGTGCCAGCAGCCGCCGGTTGAACACTGAAGCTTTCTTT. It yields the protein CASSRRLNTEAFF. This rearrangement joins TRBV6-5 to TRBJ1-1; D unresolved. V lost 6 bases and J lost 0, with 8 bases in between. Germline values: CDR1 MNHEY, CDR2 SVGAGI. The CDR3 is 13 residues long.

This chain connects TRBV6-4 to TRBJ2-1; 9 bases are shared with TRBD2. Trimming at V came to 6 bases and at J to 6 bases, leaving 6 bases not matched to a gene. The CDR3 loop spans 14 amino acids. Germline lookup yields CDR1 MRHNA and CDR2 SNTAGT. The CDR3 protein is CASRDLAGSNEQFF. CDR3 in DNA: TGTGCCAGCAGAGACCTAGCGGGATCCAATGAGCAGTTCTTC.

The rearrangement joins TRBV4-1 to TRBJ2-7; 10 positions agree with TRBD2. The CDR3 consists of 14 residues. Germline V gene lookup returns CDR1 MGHRA and CDR2 YSYEKL. V lost 1 base to trimming and J lost 6 bases; unmatched junction nucleotides: 3. CDR3 in amino acids: CASSQVAGGFEQYF. CDR3 sequence (DNA): TGCGCCAGCAGCCAAGTAGCGGGAGGTTTCGAGCAGTACTTC.

The genes are TRBV19 and TRBJ2-7; D is perhaps TRBD1 (6 bases). V shed 5 bases and J shed 3 bases, with 14 bases lying between them. CDR3 length: 14 residues. Germline CDR1 and CDR2: LNHDA and SQIVND (reference sequence). Here the CDR3 DNA reads TGTGCCAGTAGTGCGTCCGGACAGTACTACGAGCAGTACTTC. It translates to CASSASGQYYEQYF.

CDR3 residues: CASSFRDGGAKYF. DNA for the CDR3: TGTGCCAGCAGCTTCAGGGATGGCGGGGCTAAGTACTTC. The chain is built from TRBV7-2 and TRBJ2-7; possibly TRBD2 for D (6 bases). The CDR3 sequence is 13 residues long. Germline V gene lookup returns CDR1 SGHTA and CDR2 FQGNSA. The V end lost 3 bases, the J end lost 11 bases, and 17 bases lay between the germline ends. The full variable domain, its missing parts supplied by reference TRBV7-2 and TRBJ2-7, is GAGVSQSPSNKVTEKGKDVELRCDPISGHTALYWYRQSLGQGLEFLIYFQGNSAPDKSGLPSDRFSAERTGGSVSTLTIQRTQQEDSAVYLCASSFRDGGAKYFGPGTRLTVT.

This rearrangement joins TRBV2 to TRBJ2-1; 11 bases agree with TRBD2. CDR1 and CDR2 from the germline V gene are SNHLY and FYNNEI. The CDR3 contains 15 residues. With 4 bases clipped from V and 4 bases from J, the junction kept 3 bases outside the gene matches. CDR3 in amino acids: CASSGGLAEYNEQFF. Written as DNA, the CDR3 is TGTGCCAGCAGTGGGGGACTAGCGGAGTACAATGAGCAGTTCTTC.

This chain connects TRBV7-6 to TRBJ2-7, with TRBD1 matching 9 bases. After removal of 1 base from V and 3 bases from J, the junction contained 7 bases not matched to a gene. Looked up from germline, CDR1 is SGHVS and CDR2 is FNYEAQ. This CDR3 is built from 16 residues. The CDR3 loop reads CASSLVEGQGFYEQYF. The CDR3, as DNA: TGTGCCAGCAGCTTAGTGGAGGGACAGGGTTTCTACGAGCAGTACTTC.

This clone has just one count. The rearrangement uses TRBV10-3 and TRBJ2-1; 11 bases align to TRBD2. Germline CDR1 is ENHRY and CDR2 is SYGVKD. The CDR3 has 14 residues. Trimming removed 6 bases from V and 9 bases from J; junction bases left unmatched: 7. The CDR3 DNA reads TGTGCCATCAGGGGGAATAGCGGGGGGGGTGAGCAGTTCTTC. Its translation is CAIRGNSGGGEQFF.

The chain links TRBV6-5 to TRBJ2-7; no clear D. V shed 5 bases and J shed 3 bases, with 5 bases lying between them. The CDR3 extends over 11 amino acids. Germline V gene sequence: CDR1 MNHEY, CDR2 SVGAGI. The CDR3 nucleotides read TGTGCCAGCAGTATCCTCTACGAGCAGTACTTC. Residues: CASSILYEQYF.

The chain is built from TRBV6-5 and TRBJ1-5; no definite D call. V dropped 5 bases and J dropped 3 bases, with 8 bases sitting between them. There are 13 residues in the CDR3. Germline CDR1 MNHEY, CDR2 SVGAGI. The CDR3 reads CASSERANQPQHF. DNA of the CDR3: TGTGCCAGCAGTGAGAGGGCCAATCAGCCCCAGCATTTT.

This clone was recorded a few times. V is TRBV7-2 and J is TRBJ2-7; 8 nucleotides agree with TRBD2. J lost 6 bases, V lost 3 bases, and 4 bases had no gene match. Germline CDR1 reads SGHTA; CDR2 reads FQGNSA. The CDR3 consists of 13 residues. The CDR3 DNA is TGTGCCAGCAGCTTTTCACGGGAGGGCGAGCAGTACTTC. Translated, it gives CASSFSREGEQYF.

This clone came up a few times. The CDR3 DNA reads TGTGCCAGCAGCCGGACAGGGGTTGAAGCTTTCTTT. Translated: CASSRTGVEAFF. This sequence joins TRBV5-8 and TRBJ1-1; 9 bases match TRBD1. Per the germline V gene, CDR1 is SGHTS and CDR2 is YDEGEE. Trimming removed 4 bases from V and 7 bases from J; junction bases left unmatched: 2. CDR3 length equals 12 residues.

The V call is TRBV7-2, the J call TRBJ2-2, with 8 bases that match TRBD2. After removal of 5 bases from V and 5 bases from J, the junction contained 4 bases not matched to a gene. The CDR3 spans 14 residues. Germline V lookup: CDR1 SGHTA, CDR2 FQGNSA. CDR3 DNA sequence: TGTGCCAGCAGCCGGGGGACTAGTACCGGGGAGCTGTTTTTT. Translation gives CASSRGTSTGELFF.

The chain combines TRBV9 with TRBJ2-1, with D perhaps TRBD2 (6 bases). Germline assignment: CDR1 SGDLS and CDR2 YYNGEE. The V and J ends lost 6 bases and 0 bases respectively, with 13 bases between them. The CDR3 extends over 15 amino acids. The chain's CDR3 is CASTPGGSSYNEQFF. CDR3 coding DNA: TGTGCCAGCACCCCCGGGGGAAGCTCCTACAATGAGCAGTTCTTC.

On this clone itself: The junction shows a germline mismatch at one end, possibly a read error. The chain has TRBV5-5 and TRBJ2-6, with a weak D call TRBD1 (5 bases). The CDR3 is made up of 17 amino acids. Germline V gives CDR1 SGHKS, CDR2 YYEKEE (reference sequence). CDR3 region: CASTLGSSSSGANGLTF. The CDR3 DNA sequence: TGTGCCAGCACCTTGGGTAGTTCCTCCTCTGGGGCCAACGGCCTGACTTTC. Full variable domain (missing parts from reference TRBV5-5 and TRBJ2-6): DAGVTQSPTHLIKTRGQQVTLRCSPISGHKSVSWYQQVLGQGPQFIFQYYEKEERGRGNFPDRFSARQFPNYSSELNVNALLLGDSALYLCASTLGSSSSGANGLTFGAGSRLTVL.

Turning to this clone: Germline and junction disagree at one end, which may indicate a read error. The V and J genes are TRBV29-1 and TRBJ2-6; 7 bases line up with TRBD1. The V gene's germline CDR1 is SQVTM and CDR2 ANQGSEA. The CDR3 extends over 14 amino acids. The CDR3 sequence is CSVGVGTGANGLTF. CDR3 bases: TGCAGCGTTGGAGTGGGAACAGGGGCCAACGGCCTGACTTTC.

The chain recombines TRBV6-1 with TRBJ2-5, with D hard to call. Trimming took 2 bases from V and 5 from J, leaving 12 bases between them. The CDR3 spans 14 residues. Germline CDR1 MNHNS, CDR2 SASEGT. CDR3: CASSEMSPLETQYF. CDR3 nucleotide sequence: TGTGCCAGCAGTGAAATGAGTCCCTTGGAGACCCAGTACTTC.

The chain has TRBV4-1 and TRBJ2-2; TRBD2 matches 11 bases. This CDR3 has 19 amino acids. Germline V CDR1 and CDR2: MGHRA, YSYEKL. The trim removed 5 bases at V and 8 bases at J, leaving 19 bases unmatched. The CDR3 DNA follows: TGCGCCAGCAGCTTGCAATTGCTAGCGGGGGGCGCCGGGATGGGGGAGCTGTTTTTT. Residues: CASSLQLLAGGAGMGELFF.

This rearrangement joins TRBV5-1 to TRBJ2-2, with TRBD2 matching 7 bases. This CDR3 has 15 amino acids. CDR1 is SGHRS and CDR2 is YFSETQ in the germline V gene. V shed 1 base and J 3 bases; nucleotides not matched to a gene: 3. This CDR3 is CASSLRLADTGELFF. Written as DNA, the CDR3 is TGCGCCAGCAGCTTGCGGCTAGCGGACACCGGGGAGCTGTTTTTT.

V and J are TRBV7-3 and TRBJ2-1; 9 bases match TRBD1. CDR3 length: 13 residues. V was clipped by 3 bases and J by 9 bases; unmatched bases: 3. Germline V CDR1 and CDR2: SGHTA, FQGTGA. The CDR3 region has the DNA TGTGCCAGCAGCTTCGGGACAGGGTCTGAGCAGTTCTTC. This codes for CASSFGTGSEQFF. Using reference TRBV7-3 and TRBJ2-1 for the parts outside the CDR3, the full variable domain is GAGVSQTPSNKVTEKGKYVELRCDPISGHTALYWYRQSLGQGPEFLIYFQGTGAADDSGLPNDRFFAVRPEGSVSTLKIQRTERGDSAVYLCASSFGTGSEQFFGPGTRLTVL.